A single sample is the source of the 30 T cell receptor beta chains below, sequenced in a study of cytomegalovirus exposure and HLA in healthy donors. The study ran its PCR with 60 Vbeta and 13 Jbeta primers. TCRdb's table, derived via immunoSEQ multiplex PCR, lists solely in-frame clones and lacks some. Of around 270,000 clones listed, approximately 80% are singletons. Sequenced sample: PBMCs. All receptors derive from a girl aged 2 to 10 in good health and CMV-seronegative.

As DNA, the CDR3 is TGTGCCAGCAGCTCCTTCGACTTTTCCGGGGCCTACAATGAGCAGTTCTTC. Translating it yields CASSSFDFSGAYNEQFF. The chain combines TRBV7-9 with TRBJ2-1; weak D call: TRBD2 (5 bases). V shed 4 bases and J shed 2 bases, with 18 bases lying between them. The CDR3 totals 17 residues. Germline CDR1 reads SEHNR; CDR2 reads FQNEAQ (reference sequence). The variable domain in full, completed from reference TRBV7-9 and TRBJ2-1, reads DTGVSQNPRHKITKRGQNVTFRCDPISEHNRLYWYRQTLGQGPEFLTYFQNEAQLEKSRLLSDRFSAERPKGSFSTLEIQRTEQGDSAMYLCASSSFDFSGAYNEQFFGPGTRLTVL.

Only one count was recorded for this clone. The CDR3 sequence is CAISEESNYGYTF. The CDR3 nucleotides are TGTGCCATCAGTGAAGAGTCCAACTATGGCTACACCTTC. The chain has TRBV10-3 and TRBJ1-2, with D unresolved. Germline values: CDR1 ENHRY, CDR2 SYGVKD. V lost 3 bases and J lost 2, with 7 bases in between. This CDR3 has 13 residues.

CDR3 bases: TGTGCCAGCAGTTCCACCCCATACAGGGAAAATTCACCCCTCCACTTT. As protein: CASSSTPYRENSPLHF. The chain joins TRBV6-6 to TRBJ1-6, with D possibly matching TRBD1 (6 bases). The V and J ends lost 4 bases and 7 bases respectively, with 17 bases between them. The germline V gene encodes CDR1 MNHNY and CDR2 SVGAGI (reference sequence). There are 16 residues in the CDR3.

This chain uses TRBV19 with TRBJ1-1, with D perhaps TRBD1 (6 bases). V lost 5 bases, J lost 1 base, and 17 bases lay in between. The CDR3 is 16 amino acids. Germline values: CDR1 LNHDA, CDR2 SQIVND (reference sequence). CDR3 loop: CASSSPGGAKNTEAFF. The CDR3 DNA sequence: TGTGCCAGTAGTTCCCCGGGGGGGGCCAAGAACACTGAAGCTTTCTTT.

The chain links TRBV5-1 to TRBJ2-1; possibly TRBD1 for D (6 bases). The CDR3 is made up of 16 amino acids. The germline V gene encodes CDR1 SGHRS and CDR2 YFSETQ. The germline V and J ends were trimmed by 2 bases and 2 bases, with 14 bases remaining between them. The CDR3, as DNA: TGCGCCAGCAGCTTTTCAGGGGTCGGAGCCTACAATGAGCAGTTCTTC. It yields the protein CASSFSGVGAYNEQFF.

The chain joins TRBV15 to TRBJ2-1; TRBD2 might be the D (5 bases). The CDR3 sequence is 17 residues long. The germline CDR1 and CDR2 sequences are LNHNV and YYDKDF (reference sequence). The V gene lost 0 bases and the J gene lost 0 bases, with 12 bases spanning the gap. CDR3 in DNA: TGTGCCACCAGCAGAGATCTAGCCGAGAGCTCCTACAATGAGCAGTTCTTC. Translation gives CATSRDLAESSYNEQFF.

The J gene is TRBJ2-7, the V gene TRBV7-8; D gene unclear. Trimming shortened V by 1 base and J by 1 base, and 11 bases separated the two germline ends. This CDR3 spans 15 amino acids. In germline, CDR1 is SGHVS, CDR2 FQNEAQ. The chain's CDR3 is CASSLELTPSYEQYF. CDR3 bases: TGTGCCAGCAGCTTAGAGTTGACACCTTCCTACGAGCAGTACTTC.

The V call is TRBV28, the J call TRBJ1-2, with D uncertain. The CDR3 is made up of 14 amino acids. Germline CDR1 is MDHEN and CDR2 is SYDVKM. The V gene lost 6 bases and the J gene lost 4 bases, with 15 bases spanning the gap. The CDR3 spells CASSLQRRVYGYTF. Written as DNA, the CDR3 is TGTGCCAGCAGCCTCCAGAGGCGCGTCTATGGCTACACCTTC.

The chain combines TRBV9 with TRBJ2-1; possible D gene TRBD2, 7 bases. The CDR3 length is 16 residues. CDR1 is SGDLS, CDR2 YYNGEE, per germline. Trimming cost V 0 bases and J 7 bases, with 17 bases left between them. The CDR3 sequence: CASSVDRGASRNEQFF. The CDR3 bases are TGTGCCAGCAGCGTAGACCGGGGGGCTAGCAGAAATGAGCAGTTCTTC.

The chain joins TRBV11-2 to TRBJ2-7; 10 bases map to TRBD2. Germline V gene lookup returns CDR1 SGHAT and CDR2 FQNNGV. Trimming removed 4 bases from V and 5 bases from J; junction bases left unmatched: 8. CDR3 length: 15 residues. The CDR3 nucleotides read TGTGCCAGCAGCTCACCCCGTCTAGCGGGGGACGAGCAGTACTTC. Amino acid sequence: CASSSPRLAGDEQYF.

The rearrangement links TRBV2 to TRBJ1-5, with 10 positions matching TRBD1. V gave up 6 bases and J gave up 5 bases; unmatched junction bases: 10. CDR1 and CDR2 (germline): SNHLY, FYNNEI. CDR3 length: 16 residues. The CDR3 DNA follows: TGTGCCAGCAGGCCGGGACAGGGGCGGTCGGATCAGCCCCAGCATTTT. The encoded protein is CASRPGQGRSDQPQHF.

This clone was observed a handful of times. The chain combines TRBV4-1 with TRBJ2-1, with a weak D call TRBD2 (5 bases). CDR1 MGHRA and CDR2 YSYEKL come from the germline V gene. The CDR3 runs to 14 residues. Trimming pared 3 bases from V and 9 bases from J, leaving 15 bases between. CDR3: CASSQITRVGEQFF. CDR3 coding DNA: TGCGCCAGCAGCCAGATAACTAGGGTAGGTGAGCAGTTCTTC.

The V and J genes are TRBV5-1 and TRBJ2-5; D ambiguous. Matching the DNA end better, TRBJ2-7 makes the J call doubtful. The CDR3 runs to 12 residues. Germline-derived CDR1 and CDR2 are SGHRS and YFSETQ. CDR3 DNA: TGCGCCAGCAGCTCGAACTCCTACGAGCAGTACTTC. It codes for CASSSNSYEQYF.

The chain is built from TRBV19 and TRBJ2-1; 7 bases align to TRBD1. The CDR3 length is 15 residues. From germline, CDR1 is LNHDA and CDR2 SQIVND (reference sequence). V lost 4 bases, J lost 3 bases, and 6 bases stayed unmatched. The CDR3 DNA is TGTGCCAGTAGTAACCGGGACAGAGGCTACAATGAGCAGTTCTTC. Translation gives CASSNRDRGYNEQFF.

The CDR3 reads CAWGSSYEQYF. The CDR3 nucleotides read TGTGCCTGGGGCAGCTCCTACGAGCAGTACTTC. The V and J genes are TRBV30 and TRBJ2-7; D remains unclear. The germline V gene has CDR1 GTSNPN and CDR2 SVGIG (reference sequence). CDR3 length: 11 residues. Deletions cut 5 bases from V and 0 bases from J, with 5 bases between.

The rearrangement joins TRBV5-1 to TRBJ1-4, with D possibly TRBD1 on 6 matching bases. Trimming pared 0 bases from V and 5 bases from J, leaving 11 bases between. The CDR3 loop spans 15 amino acids. From germline, CDR1 is SGHRS and CDR2 YFSETQ. CDR3 sequence (DNA): TGCGCCAGCAGCTTGGCCCAGGGGAAGAATGAAAAACTGTTTTTT. Encoded protein: CASSLAQGKNEKLFF.

This chain uses TRBV28 with TRBJ1-2; no clear D. V dropped 4 bases and J dropped 5 bases, with 14 bases sitting between them. CDR1 is MDHEN and CDR2 is SYDVKM in the germline V gene. CDR3 size: 14 residues. The CDR3 DNA follows: TGTGCCAGCAGTTCGGAGGGCCGGGTTTATGGCTACACCTTC. Translating it yields CASSSEGRVYGYTF.

The table lists this clone with a count of one. The CDR3 region is CASTPQGLNTEAFF. In DNA, the CDR3 is TGTGCCAGCACCCCACAGGGATTGAACACTGAAGCTTTCTTT. The chain employs TRBV28 and TRBJ1-1; TRBD1 might be the D (6 bases). There are 14 residues in the CDR3. Trimming removed 7 bases from V and 0 bases from J, with 12 bases in between. Germline lookup yields CDR1 MDHEN and CDR2 SYDVKM.

This chain connects TRBV7-2 to TRBJ2-1, with 8 bases identical to TRBD2. Germline assignment: CDR1 SGHTA and CDR2 FQGNSA. The CDR3 is 14 amino acids. V lost 4 bases to trimming and J lost 2 bases; unmatched junction nucleotides: 1. CDR3 sequence: CASSWTSPYNEQFF. CDR3 DNA sequence: TGTGCCAGCAGCTGGACTAGCCCCTACAATGAGCAGTTCTTC.

V is TRBV28 and J is TRBJ1-1; maybe TRBD1 (6 bases). The CDR3 has 17 amino acids. V dropped 11 bases and J dropped 2 bases, with 27 bases sitting between them. Germline V gene lookup returns CDR1 MDHEN and CDR2 SYDVKM. The CDR3 bases are TGTGCCGGCACGTCTGGGGGCAGGGGAAAGAGAAACACTGAAGCTTTCTTT. It translates to CAGTSGGRGKRNTEAFF.

The rearrangement links TRBV7-8 to TRBJ1-1, with D maybe TRBD1 (6 bases). Trimming stripped 1 base from V and 2 bases from J, with 14 bases between. This CDR3 region has 16 residues. CDR1 and CDR2 (germline): SGHVS, FQNEAQ. CDR3 amino acids: CASSLGSGVGNTEAFF. CDR3 nucleotide sequence: TGTGCCAGCAGCTTAGGGTCAGGGGTGGGAAACACTGAAGCTTTCTTT.

The chain is built from TRBV10-1 and TRBJ2-3, with TRBD1 matching 7 bases. The V and J ends lost 2 bases and 0 bases, in that order; junction bases with no gene match: 2. This CDR3 spans 15 amino acids. CDR1 WNHNN and CDR2 SYGVQD come from the germline V gene (reference sequence). This CDR3 is CASSEDRASTDTQYF. The CDR3, as DNA: TGCGCCAGCAGTGAGGACAGGGCGAGCACAGATACGCAGTATTTT.

The chain carries TRBV5-8 and TRBJ1-2; 8 bases agree with TRBD1. V trimming: 3 bases; J trimming: 3 bases; junction bases outside the gene matches: 7. CDR1 SGHTS and CDR2 YDEGEE come from the germline V gene. This CDR3 has 15 residues. The DNA for the CDR3 is TGTGCCAGCAGCTCGCTGACAGGGGACCACTATGGCTACACCTTC. Its translation: CASSSLTGDHYGYTF.

The sample holds a few counts of this clone. The chain couples TRBV5-6 to TRBJ1-2; 9 bases map to TRBD1. From germline, CDR1 is SGHDT and CDR2 YYEEEE. The CDR3 loop spans 14 amino acids. The V segment lost 6 bases and the J segment 5 bases; nucleotides outside the gene matches: 8. The CDR3 is CASNTGGLFYGYTF. The CDR3 nucleotides are TGTGCCAGCAACACAGGGGGCCTTTTTTATGGCTACACCTTC.

The chain carries TRBV14 and TRBJ1-3; 7 positions match TRBD1. CDR1 and CDR2 from the germline V gene are SGHDN and FVKESK. The CDR3 sequence is 18 residues long. Trimming at V came to 0 bases and at J to 4 bases, leaving 12 bases not matched to a gene. CDR3 DNA: TGTGCCAGCAGCCAAGAGCAGTGGGGGACAGTGGAGGGAAACACCATATATTTT. Its translation is CASSQEQWGTVEGNTIYF.

The CDR3 DNA follows: TGTGCCAGCAACGCGGGACAGGAGTACGAGCAGTACTTC. This encodes CASNAGQEYEQYF. J is TRBJ2-7 and V is TRBV5-4, with 8 bases fitting TRBD1. Unmatched junction bases numbered 6, after V lost 6 bases and J lost 4 bases. CDR3 length: 13 amino acids. Looked up from germline, CDR1 is SGHNT and CDR2 is YYREEE (reference sequence).

V gene TRBV6-5 combines with J gene TRBJ1-2; D gene uncertain. CDR1 MNHEY and CDR2 SVGAGI come from the germline V gene. This CDR3 contains 13 residues. Trimming removed 2 bases from V and 5 bases from J, with 9 bases in between. DNA of the CDR3: TGTGCCAGCAGTTACCCGCGGGGATATGGCTACACCTTC. Translated, it gives CASSYPRGYGYTF.

This chain joins TRBV5-1 and TRBJ2-5; 8 bases line up with TRBD1. The tail of the sequence fits TRBJ2-7 better, so the J call may be wrong. The CDR3 is 15 amino acids. Germline-derived CDR1 and CDR2 are SGHRS and YFSETQ. The CDR3 DNA reads TGCGCCAGCCGATACCGGGACAGGACTGGGGACGAGCAGTACTTC. Protein sequence: CASRYRDRTGDEQYF.

The rearrangement uses TRBV14 and TRBJ2-5, with TRBD2 matching 7 bases. This CDR3 contains 17 residues. The ends lost 1 base at V and 7 bases at J; junction bases unmatched: 15. The germline V gene encodes CDR1 SGHDN and CDR2 FVKESK. CDR3 protein: CASSQVLPGMWGGTQYF. Written as DNA, the CDR3 is TGTGCCAGCAGCCAAGTACTTCCGGGGATGTGGGGGGGGACCCAGTACTTC.

This clone was seen only once. V and J are TRBV5-4 and TRBJ2-1; a possible D gene is TRBD1 (5 bases). Trimming left V 4 bases short and J 0 bases short, with 14 bases between. Germline CDR1 SGHNT, CDR2 YYREEE (reference sequence). The CDR3 extends over 16 amino acids. CDR3 sequence: CASSNGASPSYNEQFF. The CDR3 nucleotides read TGTGCCAGCAGCAATGGGGCGAGCCCCTCCTACAATGAGCAGTTCTTC.